The sequence of this T cell receptor beta chain was determined in a study of blood T cells in healthy people across ages (dated by TCRdb to 2013 to 2016). About the investigation overall: In model experiments, template switching captured roughly one uniquely barcoded TCR beta cDNA molecule for every two T cells. Age-related changes in TCR beta repertoire diversity were measured in the study by deep sequencing normalized with unique cDNA molecular identifiers. Four age groups were formed from the donors: young (average about 17 years), middle-aged (more than 35), aged (62) and long-lived (around 80). Using the same blood draw, the study looked at two additional independent replicas of 1 million unique cDNA reads for two donors, one aged 18 to 30 and the other aged 80 or older. Here is what the overall study found, with its caveats: The CMV infection status of donors was not known, potentially confounding age-related changes in expanded clonotypes. The long-lived group showed more naive CD4+ T cells, fewer expanded clones and increased TCR diversity than the aged group, suggesting age selection. As age increased, observed TCR beta diversity per million T cells dropped in a roughly linear way, and a significant reduction was already evident by age 40. Bulk unsorted PBMC profiling prevented conclusive comparison of naive and antigen-experienced compartments. Observed TCR beta diversity correlated strongly with the percentage of naive T cells measured by flow cytometry. Total diversity estimates from one million sequenced T cells were considered lower bounds and underestimates.

This clonotype was detected a few times. What this receptor recognizes is not known. No base quality information exists; no much larger clone differs at one position. The approximately 39 donors, aged about 6 to 95 years, were systemically healthy Caucasian individuals from Russia. Roughly 10 milliliters of peripheral blood were collected from each donor into EDTA-treated Vacutainer tubes. PBMCs were isolated by Ficoll-Paque density-gradient centrifugation, with at least 7 million obtained per sample. Total RNA, at least 6 micrograms per sample, was extracted from PBMCs with Trizol reagent. For every donor, flow cytometry on a PBMC aliquot measured the percentage of naive CD45RAhigh/CD27high T cells. Preparation of the library involved 5' RACE. Sequenced using an Illumina HiSeq 2500. The second PCR ran for roughly 6 to 11 cycles and used a J-beta primer mix along with a sample-barcoded 5' primer. A template-switch 5' adaptor carrying 12 random nucleotides introduced a unique molecular identifier onto each TCR beta cDNA molecule. At least 3 million CDR3-containing paired-end reads were obtained from each sample. All of the RNA was converted into first-strand cDNA using the Mint cDNA synthesis kit, with a TRBC-specific oligonucleotide serving as the primer. Following uracil-DNA glycosylase treatment, a first 18-cycle PCR with universal primers M1SS and BC2_uni_R was performed on all cDNA. Per the authors' processing: For normalization, 1 million high-quality reads, each with a distinct molecular identifier, were randomly selected from each sample. Reads with shared molecular identifiers were discarded instead of being binned into consensus sequences. MiTCR, set to a Q25 quality threshold and the strictest error-elimination algorithm, was used for CDR3 identification, clonotype clustering and error correction. A nonparametric unseen species model with Euler transformation was used to estimate a lower bound on total TCR beta diversity. TCRdb reprocessed the public reads (quality trimming at Q25 with fastp, clone calling with MiXCR) and kept in-frame beta chains. Identical CDR3 protein sequences are pooled into one entry, listed with their most common genes and DNA. V and J calls and clone size were set by TCRdb, not the authors. Present in this sample are approximately 780,000 distinct CDR3 sequences, about a quarter of which were seen just once. The ten largest clones add up to 2.5% to 3.5% of the sample.

Reading from cysteine to phenylalanine, the CDR3 counts 15 amino acids. This entry keeps only the CDR3 DNA: 45 bases, framed from base 1. The germline V end is reduced by 7 bases and the J end by 3 bases; junction bases left unmatched: 8. The germline V gene supplies CDR1 MNHEY and CDR2 SVGAGI. Another study also made use of these data, one on T cells of mothers and their children. As described in the second report: The donors were nine systemically healthy Caucasian individuals, made up of three mothers and their six children. cDNA synthesis consumed the entire amount of extracted RNA, loaded at about 1.6 ug RNA in each 15 ul reaction. In the second PCR, sample barcodes and 2-4 random nucleotides were introduced via the M1S primer. Over 8 million TCR beta CDR3 reads were obtained for each mother, and millions of reads were obtained for each child. Thymic selection similarly shapes TCR recombination output in related and unrelated pairs, with minor effect from inherited differences. Normalized repertoire overlap in related mother-child pairs was always slightly higher than in unrelated mother-child pairs, but the difference was never significant. No persistent microchimeric T cell clones were detected, at a sensitivity of approximately 90 clones per million clonotypes. In the study, deep NGS was used to compare the TCR beta repertoires of mothers and children, and features distinguishing related mother-child pairs from unrelated individuals were sought. The mean age was roughly 44 +/- 4 years for the mothers and about 10 +/- 4 years for the children. Libraries were sequenced on Illumina HiSeq 2000 with 100+100 nt paired-end reads after adapter ligation with NEBNext reagents. Mother and child libraries were prepared a month apart and sequenced in separate runs to prevent cross-contamination. For each donor, between roughly 450,000 and 2,300,000 distinct TCR beta clonotypes were identified. Naive TCR beta clonotypes were estimated from low-frequency clonotypes matched to each donor's FACS-determined naive share, without sorting.

Sequencing was carried out using blood. The source is a boy younger than 18 in good health. The chain is encoded by TRBV6-5 joined to TRBJ2-7; TRBD1 aligns with 11 central bases. Here the CDR3 is given as CASTLGTGGNYEQYF. At the DNA level, the sequence is TGTGCCAGCACCCTAGGGACAGGGGGAAACTACGAGCAGTACTTC.